This T cell receptor beta chain was sequenced during a study of shared clonotypes between healthy human individuals. Study details: The study used three CD4 naive, three CD4 memory, two CD8 naive and one CD8 memory plate per donor.

The assay was immunoSEQ multiplex PCR, and TCRdb's table has in-frame clones only and misses some. The profile shows some 2.1 million clones, about 95% of them singletons. A single count supports this clone. Its specificity is not known. Notes on the study in general: Clonotype sharing among donors was thought likely to change with sequencing depth. The sharing of 4% to 5.5% of naive CD4 clonotypes was seen across a handful of donors.

Naive CD8 isolation took CD45RO-negative cells positively selected for CCR7 and excluded terminally differentiated effector memory CD45RA+ cells. Trimming left V 3 bases short and J 4 bases short, with 13 bases between. The CDR3 has 15 amino acids. CDR1 and CDR2 from the germline V gene are MNHEY and SMNVEV (reference sequence). The sample comprised naive CD8+ T cells sorted from blood. This TCR was recovered from a man younger than 30 in good health. V usage is TRBV27 and J usage is TRBJ2-1; D is unclear. The CDR3 DNA reads as TGTGCCAGCAGTTTTTTACCAGTAAGGTACAATGAGCAGTTCTTC. Translation: CASSFLPVRYNEQFF.